The entry that follows covers one T cell receptor (beta chain) sequence. Its recognized antigen is unknown. Base qualities are not recorded, but no much larger clone differs from it by a single base. Donors formed part of the validation cohort, which comprised some 120 subjects and was distinct from the first cohort of roughly 600 subjects. The data stem from a study of cytomegalovirus exposure and HLA in healthy donors (dated by TCRdb to 2016 to 2017). Study-level background: The 666 repertoires of the first cohort and the roughly 120 validation repertoires were produced on the same platform, according to a later analysis. High-throughput TCR immunosequencing, statistical association of individual TCRs with disease status, and machine learning were combined to predict cytomegalovirus infection status. The aim of the study was to test whether cataloging public T cell receptors could identify signatures of past pathogen exposure. Along with the roughly 610-subject first cohort, a separate validation cohort of approximately 110 different subjects was used.

Ends trimmed: V by 2 bases, J by 5 bases; bases unmatched to a gene: 14. CDR1 and CDR2 are drawn from the germline V gene: SGHAT, FQNNGV. The CDR3 goes from the cysteine to the phenylalanine over 17 residues. CDR3 DNA only is kept here, 51 bases in frame from base 1. Overall results and qualifications from the work: The authors suggested that the approach could potentially be extended to other disease states and immunological phenotypes. Cytomegalovirus status was reported to be diagnosed by the classifier with high specificity and sensitivity in both the original and validation cohorts. In vitro tests confirmed that a few of the cytomegalovirus-associated TCR beta chains recognize cytomegalovirus antigens. Of the cluster scores, 94% were above 0 in a later analysis, which found that TCRs clustered in the first cohort also tended to co-occur in the 130 or so validation repertoires. All 120 or so repertoires were used to score co-occurrence in the validation cohort in a later analysis, because that analysis had no HLA typing for the cohort. Most TCR sequences were seen in very few donors, while some public TCRs were found in many individuals. A total of around 150 TCR beta chains were listed by the study as associated with cytomegalovirus.

Library preparation was by the immunoSEQ multiplex PCR assay. The authors' analysis ran thus. To diagnose cytomegalovirus status from the catalog of TCR beta chain sequences, a statistical classification framework was built. TCRdb retrieved this table from immuneACCESS and kept in-frame rearrangements only. Not all clones are present; in checked studies, unresolved V genes account for under half, and no reason is known for the remainder. That table supplies the V and J calls and clone size; D and trimming were determined from the DNA. The sample data list under 85,000 clones, and less than 95% of these were observed just once. The biggest ten clones account for 2.5% to 4% of the sample.

The specimen sequenced was PBMCs. The receptor was derived from a woman under 30 in good health and CMV-seropositive. The chain uses TRBV11-2 and TRBJ2-7; 8 middle bases align to TRBD1. This receptor has the CDR3 CASSLRRTAGGSDEQYF. The DNA reads TGTGCCAGCAGCTTAAGACGAACCGCAGGGGGCAGCGACGAGCAGTACTTC.